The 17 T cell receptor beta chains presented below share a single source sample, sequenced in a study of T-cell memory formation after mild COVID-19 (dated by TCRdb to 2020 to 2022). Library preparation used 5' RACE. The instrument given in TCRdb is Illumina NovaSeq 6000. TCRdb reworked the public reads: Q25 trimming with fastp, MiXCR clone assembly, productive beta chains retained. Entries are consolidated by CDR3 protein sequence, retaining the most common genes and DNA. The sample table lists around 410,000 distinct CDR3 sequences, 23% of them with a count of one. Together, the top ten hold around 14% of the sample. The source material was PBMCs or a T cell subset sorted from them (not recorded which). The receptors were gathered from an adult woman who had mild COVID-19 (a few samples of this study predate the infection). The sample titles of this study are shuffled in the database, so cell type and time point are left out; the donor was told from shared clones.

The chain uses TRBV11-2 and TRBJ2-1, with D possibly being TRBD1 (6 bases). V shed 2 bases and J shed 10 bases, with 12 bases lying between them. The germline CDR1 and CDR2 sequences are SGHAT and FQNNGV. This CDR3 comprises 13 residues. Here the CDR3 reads CASSLRSGEEQFF. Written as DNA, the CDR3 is TGTGCCAGCAGCTTAAGGTCAGGGGAGGAGCAGTTCTTC.

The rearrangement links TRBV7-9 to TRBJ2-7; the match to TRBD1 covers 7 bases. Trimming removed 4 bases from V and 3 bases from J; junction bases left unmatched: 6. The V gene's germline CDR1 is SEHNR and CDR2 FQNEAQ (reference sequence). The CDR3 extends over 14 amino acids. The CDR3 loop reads CASSSTGQYYEQYF. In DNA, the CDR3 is TGTGCCAGCAGCTCGACGGGACAGTACTACGAGCAGTACTTC.

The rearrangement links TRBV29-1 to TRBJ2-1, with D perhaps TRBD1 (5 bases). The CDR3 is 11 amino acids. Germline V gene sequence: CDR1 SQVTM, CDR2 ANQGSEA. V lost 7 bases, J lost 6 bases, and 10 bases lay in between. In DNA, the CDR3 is TGCAGCGGAACTGACAGCAATGAGCAGTTCTTC. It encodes CSGTDSNEQFF.

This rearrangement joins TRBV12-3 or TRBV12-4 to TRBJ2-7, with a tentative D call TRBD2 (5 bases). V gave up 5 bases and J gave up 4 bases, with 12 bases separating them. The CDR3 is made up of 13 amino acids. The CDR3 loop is CASSQTRRYEQYF. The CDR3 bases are TGTGCCAGCAGTCAAACCAGGAGGTACGAGCAGTACTTC.

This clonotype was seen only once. CDR3 amino acids: CSATAGVTEQFF. CDR3 DNA sequence: TGCAGTGCTACAGCGGGAGTGACTGAGCAGTTCTTC. This rearrangement joins TRBV20-1 to TRBJ2-1, with 8 bases lining up with TRBD2. Unmatched junction bases numbered 5, after V lost 4 bases and J lost 9 bases. Germline V gene sequence: CDR1 DFQATT, CDR2 SNEGSKA (reference sequence). This CDR3 contains 12 residues.

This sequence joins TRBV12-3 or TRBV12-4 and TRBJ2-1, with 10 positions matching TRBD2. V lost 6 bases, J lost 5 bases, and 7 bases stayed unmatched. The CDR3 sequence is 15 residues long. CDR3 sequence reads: CASSHPSGSNNEQFF. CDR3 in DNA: TGTGCCAGCAGCCACCCTAGCGGGAGTAACAATGAGCAGTTCTTC.

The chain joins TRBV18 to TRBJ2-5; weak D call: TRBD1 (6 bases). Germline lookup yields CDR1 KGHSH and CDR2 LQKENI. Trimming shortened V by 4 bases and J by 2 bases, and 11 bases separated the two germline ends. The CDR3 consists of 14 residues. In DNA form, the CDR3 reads TGTGCCAGCTCACTTACAGGGCGTCAAGAGACCCAGTACTTC. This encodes CASSLTGRQETQYF.

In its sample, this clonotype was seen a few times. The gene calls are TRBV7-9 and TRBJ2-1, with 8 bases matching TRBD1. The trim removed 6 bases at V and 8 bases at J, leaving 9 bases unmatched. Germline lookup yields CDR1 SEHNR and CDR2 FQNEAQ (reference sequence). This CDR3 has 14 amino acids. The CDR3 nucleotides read TGTGCCAGCAGACCGGACAGGGTTATCGATGAGCAGTTCTTC. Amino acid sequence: CASRPDRVIDEQFF.

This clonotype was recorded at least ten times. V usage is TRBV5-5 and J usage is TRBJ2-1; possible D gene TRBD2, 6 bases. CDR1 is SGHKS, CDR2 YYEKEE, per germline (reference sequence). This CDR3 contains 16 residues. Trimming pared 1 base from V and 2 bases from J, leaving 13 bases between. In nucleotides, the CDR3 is TGTGCCAGCAGCTTGTTTAGCGGAGGGCCCTACAATGAGCAGTTCTTC. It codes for CASSLFSGGPYNEQFF.

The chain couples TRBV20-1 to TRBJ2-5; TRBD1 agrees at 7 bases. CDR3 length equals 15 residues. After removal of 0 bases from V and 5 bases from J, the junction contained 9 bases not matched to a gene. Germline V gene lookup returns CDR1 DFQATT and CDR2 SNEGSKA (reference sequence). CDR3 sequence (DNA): TGCAGTGCTAGAGATTTCCAGGGGGTTTGGGAGACCCAGTACTTC. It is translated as CSARDFQGVWETQYF.

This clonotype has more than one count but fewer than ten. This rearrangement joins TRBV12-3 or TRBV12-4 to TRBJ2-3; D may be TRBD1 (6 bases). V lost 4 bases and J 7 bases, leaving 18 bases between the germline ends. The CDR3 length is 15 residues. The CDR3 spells CASSSWDPRGNTQYF. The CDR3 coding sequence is TGTGCCAGCAGTTCCTGGGACCCCAGGGGAAATACGCAGTATTTT.

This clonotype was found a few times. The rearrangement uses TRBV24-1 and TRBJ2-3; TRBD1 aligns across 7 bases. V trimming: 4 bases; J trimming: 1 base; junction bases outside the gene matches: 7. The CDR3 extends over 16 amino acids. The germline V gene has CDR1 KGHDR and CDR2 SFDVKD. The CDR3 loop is CATSERKQGRTDTQYF. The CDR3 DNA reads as TGTGCCACCAGTGAAAGGAAACAGGGGCGCACAGATACGCAGTATTTT.

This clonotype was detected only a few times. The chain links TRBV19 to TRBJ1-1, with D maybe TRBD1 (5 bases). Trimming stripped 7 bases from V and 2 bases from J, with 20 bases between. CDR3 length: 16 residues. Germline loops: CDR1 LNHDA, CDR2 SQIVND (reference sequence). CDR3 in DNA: TGTGCCAGTAATAACCCCGACAGAGCGTCTAACACTGAAGCTTTCTTT. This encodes CASNNPDRASNTEAFF.

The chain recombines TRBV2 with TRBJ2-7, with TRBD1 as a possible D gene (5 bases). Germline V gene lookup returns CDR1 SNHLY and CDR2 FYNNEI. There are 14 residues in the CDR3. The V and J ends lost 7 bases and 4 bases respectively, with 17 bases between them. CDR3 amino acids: CASKVGQGRYEQYF. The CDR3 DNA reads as TGTGCCAGCAAGGTCGGGCAGGGCAGGTACGAGCAGTACTTC. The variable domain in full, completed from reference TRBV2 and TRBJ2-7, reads EPEVTQTPSHQVTQMGQEVILRCVPISNHLYFYWYRQILGQKVEFLVSFYNNEISEKSEIFDDQFSVERPDGSNFTLKIRSTKLEDSAMYFCASKVGQGRYEQYFGPGTRLTVT.

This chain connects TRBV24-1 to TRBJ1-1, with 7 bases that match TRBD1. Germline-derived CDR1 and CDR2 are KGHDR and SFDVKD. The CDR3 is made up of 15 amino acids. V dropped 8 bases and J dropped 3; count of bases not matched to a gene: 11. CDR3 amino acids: CATTPQGPEYTEAFF. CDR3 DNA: TGTGCCACCACCCCACAGGGGCCAGAGTACACTGAAGCTTTCTTT.

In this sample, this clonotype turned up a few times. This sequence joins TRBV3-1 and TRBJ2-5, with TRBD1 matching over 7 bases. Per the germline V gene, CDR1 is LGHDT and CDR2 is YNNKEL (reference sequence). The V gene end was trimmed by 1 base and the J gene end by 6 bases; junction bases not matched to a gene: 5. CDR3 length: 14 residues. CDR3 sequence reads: CASSQAAGGKTQYF. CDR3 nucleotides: TGTGCCAGCAGCCAAGCCGCAGGGGGAAAGACCCAGTACTTC.

CDR3 region: CASTNRGENTEAFF. The CDR3 coding sequence is TGTGCCAGCACCAACAGGGGGGAGAACACTGAAGCTTTCTTT. The chain is built from TRBV6-1 and TRBJ1-1; 8 nucleotides align to TRBD1. Germline V CDR1 and CDR2: MNHNS, SASEGT. This CDR3 is built from 14 residues. V was clipped by 7 bases and J by 1 base; unmatched bases: 5.